The rows below give T cell receptor beta chains drawn from one sample of a study of Graves' ophthalmopathy and Graves' hyperthyroidism. TCRdb independently ran MiXCR on the multiplex PCR reads; one entry per CDR3 protein. This table holds 340,000 or so distinct CDR3 sequences, 17% found once. The sequencing sample was made of peripheral blood. These TCRs come from an adult man with Graves' ophthalmopathy. Both conserved end residues are part of each CDR3. A D gene is named only where the DNA matches it firmly. A row's size may be missing; if present it is once, few, many or a size class.

abundance | j_gene | d_gene | v_gene | CDR3aa | CDR3nt
many | TRBJ2-5 | NA | TRBV20-1 | CSARLGQETQYF | TGCAGTGCTCGACTTGGCCAAGAGACCCAGTACTTC
many | TRBJ1-5 | TRBD1 | TRBV12-3/TRBV12-4 | CASRDRVSQPQHF | TGTGCCAGCCGGGACAGGGTCAGCCAGCCCCAGCATTTT
many | TRBJ2-6 | NA | TRBV4-1 | CASSQTGTLSSGANVLTF | TGCGCCAGCAGCCAGACCGGGACGTTAAGCTCTGGGGCCAACGTCCTGACTTTC
many | TRBJ2-7 | TRBD2 | TRBV6-5 | CASRPIPRAGGSYEQYF | TGTGCCAGCAGACCCATTCCGAGGGCGGGAGGGTCCTACGAGCAGTACTTC
many | TRBJ1-1 | NA | TRBV5-1 | CASSFTGDGMNTEAFF | TGCGCCAGCAGCTTCACCGGGGATGGCATGAACACTGAAGCTTTCTTT
many | TRBJ1-2 | TRBD1 | TRBV7-8 | CASSLALNRGGYGYTF | TGTGCCAGCAGCTTAGCGCTCAACAGGGGTGGCTATGGCTACACCTTC
many | TRBJ1-1 | NA | TRBV29-1 | CSAVTGATEAFF | TGCAGCGCCGTAACAGGAGCCACTGAAGCTTTCTTT
few | TRBJ1-1 | NA | TRBV14 | CASSQQFLRNTEAFF | TGTGCCAGCAGCCAACAGTTTCTCCGGAACACTGAAGCTTTCTTT
many | TRBJ1-1 | NA | TRBV29-1 | CSASLRRTEAFF | TGCAGCGCATCTCTCCGCCGAACTGAAGCTTTCTTT
once | TRBJ1-2 | NA | TRBV6-5 | CASSYSQGSYTF | TGTGCCAGCAGTTACTCACAGGGTTCCTACACCTTC
many | TRBJ2-5 | TRBD2 | TRBV20-1 | CSAPPPSGRVQETQYF | TGCAGTGCGCCACCCCCTAGCGGGCGAGTACAAGAGACCCAGTACTTC
NA | TRBJ1-5 | TRBD1 | TRBV30 | CAWSGGGAGQPQHF | TGTGCCTGGAGTGGAGGGGGCGCTGGGCAGCCCCAGCATTTT
many | TRBJ2-2 | NA | TRBV12-3/TRBV12-4 | CASWGLANTGELFF | TGTGCCAGTTGGGGGTTAGCGAACACCGGGGAGCTGTTTTTT
NA | TRBJ1-5 | NA | TRBV6-2/TRBV6-3 | CASSYVLIQPQHF | TGTGCCAGCAGTTACGTCCTGATTCAGCCCCAGCATTTT
many | TRBJ1-1 | NA | TRBV3-1 | CASSQDAGWNTEAFF | TGTGCCAGCAGCCAAGATGCAGGGTGGAACACTGAAGCTTTCTTT
many | TRBJ2-7 | NA | TRBV19 | CASSINREHEQYF | TGTGCCAGTAGTATCAACAGGGAACACGAGCAGTACTTC
many | TRBJ1-5 | NA | TRBV12-3/TRBV12-4 | CASTSFRNQPQHF | TGTGCCAGCACTTCATTCAGGAATCAGCCCCAGCATTTT
NA | TRBJ1-2 | NA | TRBV12-3/TRBV12-4 | CASGQGGAGYGYTF | TGTGCCAGCGGGCAGGGCGGGGCTGGGTATGGCTACACCTTC
many | TRBJ2-5 | TRBD2 | TRBV11-2 | CASSLNGGEGETQYF | TGTGCCAGCAGCTTAAATGGGGGGGAAGGAGAGACCCAGTACTTC
NA | TRBJ2-5 | NA | TRBV2 | CASSDLRTVQETQYF | TGTGCCAGCAGTGACCTTCGGACAGTCCAAGAGACACAGTACTTC
NA | TRBJ2-7 | TRBD2 | TRBV12-3/TRBV12-4 | CASSGGTSGPKEQYF | TGTGCCAGCAGTGGGGGGACTAGCGGGCCTAAAGAGCAGTACTTC
once | TRBJ2-5 | TRBD2 | TRBV29-1 | CSVGVPGLAGVSETQYF | TGCAGCGTTGGGGTACCGGGACTAGCGGGAGTCTCCGAGACCCAGTACTTC
NA | TRBJ2-2 | NA | TRBV15 | CATSNPGHNTGELFF | TGTGCCACCAGCAACCCGGGACACAACACCGGGGAGCTGTTTTTT
many | TRBJ2-5 | NA | TRBV10-3 | CAISEWGGETQYF | TGTGCCATCAGTGAATGGGGCGGCGAGACCCAGTACTTC
few | TRBJ2-7 | TRBD2 | TRBV6-1 | CASRHLAGVSYEQYF | TGTGCCAGCAGACATTTAGCGGGAGTATCCTACGAGCAGTACTTC
NA | TRBJ2-7 | NA | TRBV30 | CAWSPGHIYEQYF | TGTGCCTGGAGTCCAGGGCACATCTACGAGCAGTACTTC
many | TRBJ2-5 | TRBD2 | TRBV27 | CASSLASGSASYF | TGTGCCAGCAGTTTGGCTAGCGGGAGCGCCTCGTACTTC
NA | TRBJ2-7 | NA | TRBV5-1 | CASSPPAPYEQYF | TGCGCCAGCAGCCCACCCGCCCCCTACGAGCAGTACTTC
once | TRBJ1-3 | NA | TRBV28 | CASSLSGPGNTIYF | TGTGCCAGCAGTTTGTCAGGGCCTGGAAACACCATATATTTT
many | TRBJ2-7 | TRBD2 | TRBV5-4 | CASSLRSGRDREQYF | TGTGCCAGCAGCTTGCGGAGCGGGAGGGACCGCGAGCAGTACTTC
many | TRBJ1-1 | TRBD1 | TRBV6-1 | CASSEGRQGRRTEAFF | TGTGCCAGCAGTGAAGGAAGACAGGGAAGAAGAACTGAAGCTTTCTTT
many | TRBJ2-5 | TRBD2 | TRBV11-2 | CASSFGGLAGLQTQYF | TGTGCCAGCAGCTTCGGGGGCCTAGCGGGATTACAGACCCAGTACTTC
many | TRBJ2-7 | NA | TRBV20-1 | CSALNRGYEQYF | TGCAGTGCTCTGAACCGGGGTTACGAGCAGTACTTC
many | TRBJ2-7 | TRBD1 | TRBV6-1 | CASSRPGTVSYEQYF | TGTGCCAGCAGCCGGCCCGGGACAGTGTCCTACGAGCAGTACTTC
NA | TRBJ2-7 | TRBD2 | TRBV15 | CATSLAAYEQYF | TGTGCCACCAGCCTAGCGGCGTACGAGCAGTACTTC
many | TRBJ1-2 | TRBD1 | TRBV27 | CASRQQGTFDGYTF | TGTGCCAGCAGACAACAGGGGACCTTTGATGGCTACACCTTC
many | TRBJ1-2 | NA | TRBV4-3 | CASSQDSGINYGYTF | TGCGCCAGCAGCCAAGATTCGGGCATTAACTATGGCTACACCTTC
many | TRBJ2-7 | NA | TRBV28 | CASSMGTYEQYF | TGTGCCAGCAGTATGGGAACCTACGAGCAGTACTTC
many | TRBJ1-1 | TRBD1 | TRBV6-5 | CASSSTGVRKNTEAFF | TGTGCCAGCAGTTCCACAGGGGTTAGGAAAAACACTGAAGCTTTCTTT
many | TRBJ2-2 | NA | TRBV19 | CASSRRPATGELFF | TGTGCCAGTAGCAGACGGCCAGCCACCGGGGAGCTGTTTTTT
many | TRBJ2-5 | NA | TRBV5-1 | CASSLNIGRVQETQYF | TGCGCCAGCAGCTTGAATATAGGGCGTGTCCAAGAGACCCAGTACTTC
many | TRBJ2-5 | NA | TRBV7-7 | CASSLGGGSYQETQYF | TGTGCTAGCAGCCTGGGTGGTGGCAGTTACCAAGAGACCCAGTACTTC
NA | TRBJ2-7 | NA | TRBV20-1 | CSARDLYEQYF | TGCAGTGCTAGAGATCTTTACGAGCAGTACTTC
many | TRBJ1-6 | NA | TRBV30 | CAWSGDLLNSPLHF | TGTGCCTGGAGCGGGGACTTACTAAATTCACCCCTCCACTTT
many | TRBJ1-2 | NA | TRBV12-3/TRBV12-4 | CASSFGQAIGYTF | TGTGCCAGCAGTTTCGGGCAGGCGATCGGCTACACCTTC
NA | TRBJ2-7 | NA | TRBV6-1 | CASRGDPYEQYF | TGTGCCAGCCGAGGGGACCCCTACGAGCAGTACTTC
many | TRBJ1-2 | NA | TRBV7-2 | CASSLDPSWGYTF | TGTGCCAGCAGCTTGGACCCATCTTGGGGCTACACCTTC
many | TRBJ1-2 | NA | TRBV20-1 | CSATMDSLKYGYTF | TGCAGTGCTACCATGGACTCGCTGAAGTATGGCTACACCTTC